Included here is one T cell receptor beta chain sequence, with context. This entry comes from a study of blood T cell repertoires in COVID-19. On the study more broadly: Whether acute or convalescent, the COVID-19 samples came from the United States, Italy and Spain.

In the original analysis: Amplification of reference gene primers was used by the study to estimate nucleated cell counts. Using immunoSEQ multiplex PCR, the repertoire was profiled, and TCRdb retains in-frame clones only, with some absent. V and J calls and clone size come straight from that table; D and trimming were deduced from the DNA. The sample yields approximately 350,000 clones, 80% to 85% seen once. In terms of age and location, participants ranged from roughly 18 to 100 years and lived in roughly 22 US areas. Each participant's cohort was designated according to participant-reported clinical history. The V and J ends lost 5 bases and 4 bases, in that order; junction bases with no gene match: 15. The V gene's germline CDR1 is MNHEY and CDR2 SMNVEV (reference sequence). There are 19 residues in the CDR3.

The rearrangement joins TRBV27 to TRBJ2-2, with 11 bases aligning to TRBD2. Source material: PBMCs or T cells enriched from blood (not recorded which). This receptor was taken from a woman between 50 and 59 years old who had recovered from COVID-19. The CDR3 is CASSPSGTSGVLSTGELFF. The CDR3, as DNA: TGTGCCAGCAGTCCCTCCGGGACTAGCGGAGTCTTGAGCACCGGGGAGCTGTTTTTT.